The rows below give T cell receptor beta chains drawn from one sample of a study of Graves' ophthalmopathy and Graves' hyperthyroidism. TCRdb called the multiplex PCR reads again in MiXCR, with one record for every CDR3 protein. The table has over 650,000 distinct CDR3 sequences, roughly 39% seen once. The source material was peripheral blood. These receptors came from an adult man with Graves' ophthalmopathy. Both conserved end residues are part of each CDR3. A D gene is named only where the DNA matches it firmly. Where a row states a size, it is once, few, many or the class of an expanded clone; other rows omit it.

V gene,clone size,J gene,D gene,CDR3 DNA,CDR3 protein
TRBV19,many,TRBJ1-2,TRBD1,TGTGCCAGTAGTACGAGACAGGGAGTCTATGGCTACACCTTC,CASSTRQGVYGYTF
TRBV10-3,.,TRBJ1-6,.,TGTGCCATCAGTTACTCGGGGAATTCACCCCTCCACTTT,CAISYSGNSPLHF
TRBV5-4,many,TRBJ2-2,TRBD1,TGTGCCAGCAATAGGGGGCTTAACACCGGGGAGCTGTTTTTT,CASNRGLNTGELFF
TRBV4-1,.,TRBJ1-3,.,TGCGCCAGCAGCCAAGTCAAGGGAAACACCATATATTTT,CASSQVKGNTIYF
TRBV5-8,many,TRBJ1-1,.,TGTGCCAGCAGTAAGGAACTCGTGAACACTGAAGCTTTCTTT,CASSKELVNTEAFF
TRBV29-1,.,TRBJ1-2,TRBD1,TGCAGCGTTCTGGGACAGGGGGCTAACTATGGCTACACCTTC,CSVLGQGANYGYTF
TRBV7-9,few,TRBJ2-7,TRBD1,TGTGCCAGCAGCTTATGGAGGTGGGGCCAGGGGGCTAAAGAGCAGTACTTC,CASSLWRWGQGAKEQYF
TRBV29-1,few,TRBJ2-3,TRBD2,TGCAGCGTGGTGAGGGGATTAGCGGGGCCCACAGATACGCAGTATTTT,CSVVRGLAGPTDTQYF
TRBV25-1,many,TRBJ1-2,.,TGTGCCAGCAGCCCGGTAGAGGGCTATGGCTACACCTTC,CASSPVEGYGYTF
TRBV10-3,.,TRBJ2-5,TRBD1,TGTGCCATCAGCAGATACAGGGGAAGGGAGACCCAGTACTTC,CAISRYRGRETQYF
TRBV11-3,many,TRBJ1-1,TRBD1,TGTGCCAGCAGCTTGACCCTCCGACAGGGAGGTGAAGCTTTCTTT,CASSLTLRQGGEAFF
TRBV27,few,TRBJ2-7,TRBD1,TGTGCCAGTCCTAAAAGACAGGGCGGTGAGCAGTACTTC,CASPKRQGGEQYF
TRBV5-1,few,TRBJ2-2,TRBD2,TGCGCCAGCAGCGGAAGCGGGGAAAGCACCGGGGAGCTGTTTTTT,CASSGSGESTGELFF
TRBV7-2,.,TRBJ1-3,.,TGTGCCAGCAGCTTAGATGGGCGGGGGTCCGGCTACACCATATATTTT,CASSLDGRGSGYTIYF